The present T cell receptor (beta chain) was sequenced within a study of regulatory T cells in long-lasting Graves disease. Sample time point: newly diagnosed GD, antithyroid drugs for less than 3 months. The TCR library was made from RNA that had been extracted from PBMCs in TRIzol. In building TCR beta libraries, iRepertoire HTBI primers were used together with Arm-PCR of CDR3 regions. TCRdb ran MiXCR on the multiplex PCR reads and lists one entry per CDR3 protein. The sample records a few hundred thousand distinct CDR3 sequences, about an eighth being singletons. The length of the CDR3 is 14 residues. Trimming cost V 3 bases and J 2 bases, with 5 bases left between them. This clonotype has ten or more counts. These data were also reused for a study on T cells in Graves' hyperthyroidism and ophthalmopathy.

V usage is TRBV12-3 or TRBV12-4 and J usage is TRBJ2-6; D is undetermined. The sequence was obtained from a woman in her late teens or twenties with Graves disease. The specimen was peripheral blood mononuclear cells (PBMCs), collected at new diagnosis, from a patient treated with antithyroid drugs. The CDR3 protein is CASSFLPGANVLTF. CDR3 nucleotide sequence: TGTGCCAGCAGTTTTTTGCCTGGGGCCAACGTCCTGACTTTC.